Following are 5 T cell receptor beta chains from one sample sequenced in a study of beta chain features in type 1 diabetes. The isolated RNA, all of it, was reverse transcribed, so expressed TCRB transcripts were what got sequenced. The assay was immunoSEQ multiplex PCR, and TCRdb's table has in-frame clones only and misses some. The data contain 300,000 to 400,000 clones, roughly 8% of them seen just once; the ten biggest clones take up less than 0.45%. The sequencing sample was made of central memory CD4+ T cells from blood. Every receptor here comes from a woman between 18 and 29 years old in good health.

This clone was found a few times. The chain couples TRBV5-4 to TRBJ2-5; D might be TRBD2 (6 bases). The CDR3 has 16 residues. From germline, CDR1 is SGHNT and CDR2 YYREEE (reference sequence). The V and J ends lost 6 bases and 3 bases respectively, with 21 bases between them. The CDR3 sequence: CASTRGIAIREETQYF. In DNA, the CDR3 is TGTGCCAGCACCCGGGGGATAGCGATACGGGAAGAGACCCAGTACTTC.

The V call is TRBV15, the J call TRBJ2-7, with TRBD2 matching 9 bases. Germline CDR1 and CDR2: LNHNV and YYDKDF (reference sequence). V shed 0 bases, J shed 6 bases, and the junction held 6 bases outside the gene matches. The CDR3 sequence is 15 residues long. The CDR3 loop reads CATSRELAGSGEQYF. Written as DNA, the CDR3 is TGTGCCACCAGCAGAGAGCTAGCGGGGAGTGGCGAGCAGTACTTC.

This clone was counted between two and nine times. The chain couples TRBV7-6 to TRBJ2-5; D could derive from TRBD1 or TRBD2 (5 bases each). The CDR3 contains 15 residues. Trimming took 0 bases from V and 5 from J, leaving 13 bases between them. From germline, CDR1 is SGHVS and CDR2 FNYEAQ. The CDR3 DNA reads as TGTGCCAGCAGCTTAGCCGGGGCGGGTGGGGAGACCCAGTACTTC. Translation: CASSLAGAGGETQYF.

Judged by abundance, this clone is medium-sized. V gene TRBV14 combines with J gene TRBJ2-2; D remains ambiguous. Germline loops: CDR1 SGHDN, CDR2 FVKESK. V dropped 0 bases and J dropped 6 bases, with 5 bases sitting between them. This CDR3 is 13 amino acids long. The chain's CDR3 is CASSQDDPGELFF. The CDR3 DNA sequence: TGTGCCAGCAGCCAAGATGACCCCGGGGAGCTGTTTTTT.

This clone appeared a few times. The chain is built from TRBV7-6 and TRBJ1-3, with unresolved D. Deletions cut 1 base from V and 0 bases from J, with 7 bases between. The CDR3 sequence is 15 residues long. From germline, CDR1 is SGHVS and CDR2 FNYEAQ. The CDR3 DNA reads TGTGCCAGCAGCTTAGTGCGCAGCTCTGGAAACACCATATATTTT. Amino acid sequence: CASSLVRSSGNTIYF.